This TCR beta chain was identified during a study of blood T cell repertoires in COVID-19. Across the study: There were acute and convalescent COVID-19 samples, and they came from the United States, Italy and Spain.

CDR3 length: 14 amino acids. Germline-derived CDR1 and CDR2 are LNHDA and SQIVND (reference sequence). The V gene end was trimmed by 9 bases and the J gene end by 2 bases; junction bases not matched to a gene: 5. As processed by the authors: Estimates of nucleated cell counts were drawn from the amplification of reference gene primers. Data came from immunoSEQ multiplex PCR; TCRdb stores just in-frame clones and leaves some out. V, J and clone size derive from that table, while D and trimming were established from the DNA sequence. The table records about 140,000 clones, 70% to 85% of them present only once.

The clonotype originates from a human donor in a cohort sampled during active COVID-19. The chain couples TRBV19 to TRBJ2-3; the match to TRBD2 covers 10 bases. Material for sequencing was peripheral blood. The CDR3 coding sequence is TGTGCCAGCCAGCGGGGGGGAATCACAGATACGCAGTATTTT. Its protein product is CASQRGGITDTQYF. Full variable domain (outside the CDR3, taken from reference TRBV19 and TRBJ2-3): DGGITQSPKYLFRKEGQNVTLSCEQNLNHDAMYWYRQDPGQGLRLIYYSQIVNDFQKGDIAEGYSVSREKKESFPLTVTSAQKNPTAFYLCASQRGGITDTQYFGPGTRLTVL.